This T cell receptor (beta chain) was recorded in a study of blood T cell repertoires in COVID-19. Original handling: By means of reference gene primer amplification, nucleated cell counts were estimated. Assay: immunoSEQ multiplex PCR; the TCRdb copy retains only in-frame clones and omits some. From that table come the V and J calls and clone size; the DNA was used to work out D and trimming. The sample records around 93,000 clones, about 86% being singletons. The CDR3 contains 14 residues. The germline V gene has CDR1 LNHDA and CDR2 SQIVND (reference sequence). The junction had 4 bases not matched to a gene; V was cut back by 7 bases and J by 1 base. The sample holds one count of this clone.

The gene calls are TRBV19 and TRBJ2-3; 8 bases line up with TRBD1. Sequences were obtained from peripheral blood. The clonotype originates from a man aged 60-69 years with acute or convalescent COVID-19. In DNA, the CDR3 is TGTGCCAGTAATCCGACAGGGGGCACAGATACGCAGTATTTT. The encoded protein is CASNPTGGTDTQYF.